One sample yielded the 17 T cell receptor beta chains listed below, sequenced in a study of cytomegalovirus exposure and HLA in healthy donors. The primer mix had 60 Vbeta and 13 Jbeta primers. TCRdb keeps only in-frame clones here, not all; method: immunoSEQ multiplex PCR. The sample has about 55,000 clones. Sequences were obtained from PBMCs. The receptors were sampled from a middle-aged man in good health and CMV-seropositive.

This chain joins TRBV5-4 and TRBJ1-1; 8 bases are a match to TRBD1. V lost 3 bases to trimming and J lost 0 bases; unmatched junction nucleotides: 1. Germline CDR1 SGHNT, CDR2 YYREEE (reference sequence). The CDR3 sequence is 14 residues long. CDR3 loop: CASSWTGLNTEAFF. As DNA, the CDR3 is TGTGCCAGCAGCTGGACAGGGTTGAACACTGAAGCTTTCTTT.

V and J are TRBV4-1 and TRBJ2-7; D possibly corresponds to TRBD1 (6 bases). V lost 0 bases and J 2 bases, leaving 17 bases between the germline ends. Germline V gene lookup returns CDR1 MGHRA and CDR2 YSYEKL. The CDR3 has 17 amino acids. The CDR3 DNA sequence: TGCGCCAGCAGCCAAGATCCCTACGACAGGAGCGCCTACGAGCAGTACTTC. Encoded protein: CASSQDPYDRSAYEQYF.

V gene TRBV9 combines with J gene TRBJ2-1; 11 nucleotides line up with TRBD2. This CDR3 region has 16 residues. After removal of 2 bases from V and 8 bases from J, the junction contained 9 bases not matched to a gene. Germline CDR1 reads SGDLS; CDR2 reads YYNGEE. CDR3 nucleotides: TGTGCCAGCAGCGTTAGCGGGGGGGCCAATGCGGATGAGCAGTTCTTC. As protein: CASSVSGGANADEQFF.

The chain employs TRBV5-6 and TRBJ2-1; a weak D match, TRBD1 (7 bases). V lost 1 base, J lost 4 bases, and 15 bases lay in between. CDR3 size: 16 residues. Germline-derived CDR1 and CDR2 are SGHDT and YYEEEE. The CDR3 coding sequence is TGTGCCAGCAGCTTGATCTGGGCAGGGGGGTACAATGAGCAGTTCTTC. Protein sequence: CASSLIWAGGYNEQFF.

The chain uses TRBV5-1 and TRBJ2-6, with D possibly being TRBD1 (5 bases). From germline, CDR1 is SGHRS and CDR2 YFSETQ. The CDR3 is 14 amino acids. The V and J ends lost 6 bases and 4 bases respectively, with 11 bases between them. CDR3 protein: CASTRALGANVLTF. Here the CDR3 DNA reads TGCGCCAGCACCAGGGCGCTCGGGGCCAACGTCCTGACTTTC.

This rearrangement joins TRBV28 to TRBJ2-4; D remains ambiguous. The V gene lost 6 bases and the J gene lost 9 bases, with 9 bases spanning the gap. The CDR3 runs 11 residues. Germline CDR1 reads MDHEN; CDR2 reads SYDVKM. CDR3 sequence reads: CASSERFIQYF. The CDR3 DNA reads as TGTGCCAGCAGCGAACGGTTCATTCAGTACTTC.

The genes are TRBV28 and TRBJ1-5, with D perhaps TRBD1 (6 bases). Trimming cost V 5 bases and J 2 bases, with 10 bases left between them. This CDR3 is built from 14 residues. Germline V gene sequence: CDR1 MDHEN, CDR2 SYDVKM. The chain's CDR3 is CASSIGGGNQPQHF. As DNA, the CDR3 is TGTGCCAGCAGTATAGGGGGGGGCAATCAGCCCCAGCATTTT.

The chain recombines TRBV18 with TRBJ1-1; 7 bases fit TRBD1. Germline CDR1 is KGHSH and CDR2 is LQKENI. The CDR3 loop spans 13 amino acids. Trimming removed 6 bases from V and 1 base from J; junction bases left unmatched: 2. DNA of the CDR3: TGTGCCAGCTCCCGGACAGGGAACACTGAAGCTTTCTTT. It is translated as CASSRTGNTEAFF.

The CDR3 DNA is TGTGCCAGCAGCTTGGGGACTCCCTTGTACGAGCAGTACTTC. This codes for CASSLGTPLYEQYF. The rearrangement uses TRBV5-5 and TRBJ2-7; tentative D call: TRBD2 (5 bases). V shed 0 bases and J shed 4 bases, with 11 bases lying between them. Looked up from germline, CDR1 is SGHKS and CDR2 is YYEKEE (reference sequence). This CDR3 spans 14 amino acids.

This CDR3 is CASSLGGGHTGELFF. The CDR3 DNA reads TGTGCCAGCAGCTTAGGGGGGGGGCACACCGGGGAGCTGTTTTTT. This chain joins TRBV7-2 and TRBJ2-2; D perhaps matches TRBD2 (7 bases). CDR1 and CDR2 from the germline V gene are SGHTA and FQGNSA. Trimming left V 1 base short and J 3 bases short, with 9 bases between. There are 15 residues in the CDR3.

The rearrangement joins TRBV28 to TRBJ1-2; 7 bases agree with TRBD1. CDR3 length: 14 residues. Trimming removed 4 bases from V and 4 bases from J; junction bases left unmatched: 6. The germline gives CDR1 MDHEN, CDR2 SYDVKM. The CDR3 region is CASSSLSGGYGYTF. CDR3 nucleotides: TGTGCCAGCAGTTCCCTATCAGGGGGCTATGGCTACACCTTC.

The chain is built from TRBV18 and TRBJ2-5; 7 bases line up with TRBD2. After removal of 2 bases from V and 2 bases from J, the junction contained 2 bases not matched to a gene. Per germline, CDR1 KGHSH and CDR2 LQKENI. This CDR3 has 14 amino acids. DNA for the CDR3: TGTGCCAGCTCACCAATGGGGGGGCAAGAGACCCAGTACTTC. Protein: CASSPMGGQETQYF.

This chain connects TRBV6-1 to TRBJ1-2, with D possibly being TRBD1 (6 bases). Trimming shortened V by 10 bases and J by 4 bases, and 13 bases separated the two germline ends. The CDR3 spans 12 residues. From germline, CDR1 is MNHNS and CDR2 SASEGT. The CDR3 coding sequence is TGTGCCATCTCCTGGGACACCTATGGCTACACCTTC. It specifies CAISWDTYGYTF.

The chain is built from TRBV7-8 and TRBJ1-5; maybe TRBD1 (6 bases). This CDR3 has 14 residues. Germline V lookup: CDR1 SGHVS, CDR2 FQNEAQ. Between the trimmed V and J ends, which lost 4 bases and 2 bases, there was a span of 9 bases. CDR3 loop: CASSSNRGNQPQHF. In nucleotides, the CDR3 is TGTGCCAGCAGCTCCAACAGGGGCAATCAGCCCCAGCATTTT.

The chain uses TRBV29-1 and TRBJ2-6, with D tentatively TRBD2 (6 bases). This CDR3 has 15 residues. Germline V lookup: CDR1 SQVTM, CDR2 ANQGSEA. V was shortened by 7 bases and J by 0 bases, with 13 bases between the two germline ends. The CDR3 DNA reads as TGCAGCGCTCGGGACTGCCTCTCTGGGGCCAACGTCCTGACTTTC. Amino acids: CSARDCLSGANVLTF.

The chain employs TRBV5-1 and TRBJ2-5; no definite D call. The CDR3 has 15 amino acids. The germline V gene has CDR1 SGHRS and CDR2 YFSETQ. V was pared by 1 base and J by 5 bases, with 15 bases between. This chain's CDR3 is CASSLNLGSAETQYF. As DNA, the CDR3 is TGCGCCAGCAGCTTGAATTTGGGCAGTGCCGAGACCCAGTACTTC.

The CDR3 spells CASRAPGHRLGGYTF. CDR3 coding DNA: TGTGCCAGTAGGGCCCCCGGACACCGGCTGGGTGGCTACACCTTC. The genes are TRBV19 and TRBJ1-2; D is perhaps TRBD1 (5 bases). The CDR3 length is 15 residues. The V and J ends lost 6 bases and 7 bases respectively, with 21 bases between them. Germline V lookup: CDR1 LNHDA, CDR2 SQIVND (reference sequence).